This TCR beta chain was identified in a study of blood T cell repertoires in COVID-19. Study in general: Samples taken during acute and convalescent COVID-19 were collected in the United States, Italy and Spain.

CDR3 length: 14 residues. V dropped 4 bases and J dropped 0; count of bases not matched to a gene: 2. CDR1 is SGHNT, CDR2 YENEEA, per germline. The protocol was immunoSEQ multiplex PCR, while the TCRdb copy is restricted to in-frame clones and leaves out a portion. The sample shows about 130,000 clones, approximately 89% of them seen only once. This rearrangement joins TRBV11-3 to TRBJ2-7; TRBD1 matches 8 bases. This sequence was found in a man between 50 and 59 years old with acute or convalescent COVID-19. Sequenced material: peripheral blood. In nucleotides, the CDR3 is TGTGCCAGCAGCTCGACAGGGGCCTCCTACGAGCAGTACTTC. Translated, it gives CASSSTGASYEQYF.